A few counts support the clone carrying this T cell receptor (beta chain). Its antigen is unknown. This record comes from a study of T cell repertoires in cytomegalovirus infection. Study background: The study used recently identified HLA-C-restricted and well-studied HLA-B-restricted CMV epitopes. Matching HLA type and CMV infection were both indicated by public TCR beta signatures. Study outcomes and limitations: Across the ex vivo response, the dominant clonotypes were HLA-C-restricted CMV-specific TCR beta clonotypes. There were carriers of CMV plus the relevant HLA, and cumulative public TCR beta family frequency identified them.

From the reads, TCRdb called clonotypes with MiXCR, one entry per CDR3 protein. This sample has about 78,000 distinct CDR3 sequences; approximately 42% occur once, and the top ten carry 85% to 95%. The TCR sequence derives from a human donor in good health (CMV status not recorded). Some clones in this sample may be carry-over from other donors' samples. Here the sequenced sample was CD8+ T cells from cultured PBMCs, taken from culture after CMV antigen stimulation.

The CDR3, as DNA: TGTGCCAGCAGTTACCCTGCGTACGAGCAGTACTTC. It encodes CASSYPAYEQYF. The chain is built from TRBV6-2 or TRBV6-3 and TRBJ2-7; D unclear. V lost 2 bases, J lost 4 bases, and 6 bases lay in between. Germline values: CDR1 MNHEY, CDR2 SVGEGT. This CDR3 region has 12 residues.